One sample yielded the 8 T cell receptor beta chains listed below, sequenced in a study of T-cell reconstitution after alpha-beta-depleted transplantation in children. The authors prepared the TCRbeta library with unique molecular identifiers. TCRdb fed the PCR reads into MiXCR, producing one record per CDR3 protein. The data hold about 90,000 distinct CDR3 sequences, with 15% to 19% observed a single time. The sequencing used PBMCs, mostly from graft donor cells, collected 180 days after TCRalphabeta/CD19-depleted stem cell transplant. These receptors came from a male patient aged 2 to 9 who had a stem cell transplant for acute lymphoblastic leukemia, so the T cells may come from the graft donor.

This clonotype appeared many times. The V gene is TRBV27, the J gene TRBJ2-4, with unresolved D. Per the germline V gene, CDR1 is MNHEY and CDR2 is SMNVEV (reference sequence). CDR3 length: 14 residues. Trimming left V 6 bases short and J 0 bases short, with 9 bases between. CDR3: CASRGLGAKNIQYF. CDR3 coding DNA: TGTGCCAGCAGGGGCCTGGGAGCCAAAAACATTCAGTACTTC.

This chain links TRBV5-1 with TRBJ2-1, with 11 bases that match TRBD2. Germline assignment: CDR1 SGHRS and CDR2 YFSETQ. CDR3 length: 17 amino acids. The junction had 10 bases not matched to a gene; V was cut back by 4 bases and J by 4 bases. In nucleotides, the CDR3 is TGCGCCAGCAGCCCTGGTAGCGGGGGGGCTTTTTACAATGAGCAGTTCTTC. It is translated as CASSPGSGGAFYNEQFF.

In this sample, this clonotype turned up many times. The CDR3 DNA follows: TGCAGTGCTAGAAACCCACTCAGGAATGGCTACACCTTC. Amino acids: CSARNPLRNGYTF. This chain connects TRBV20-1 to TRBJ1-2; D is unresolved. Germline-derived CDR1 and CDR2 are DFQATT and SNEGSKA (reference sequence). V lost 2 bases to trimming and J lost 6 bases, with 13 bases between them. This CDR3 is 13 amino acids long.

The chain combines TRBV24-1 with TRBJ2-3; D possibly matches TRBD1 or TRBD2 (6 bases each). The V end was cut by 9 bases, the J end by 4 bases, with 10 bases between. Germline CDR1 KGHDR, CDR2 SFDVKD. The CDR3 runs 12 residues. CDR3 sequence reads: CATRGPADTQYF. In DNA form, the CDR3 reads TGTGCCACCCGGGGGCCCGCAGATACGCAGTATTTT.

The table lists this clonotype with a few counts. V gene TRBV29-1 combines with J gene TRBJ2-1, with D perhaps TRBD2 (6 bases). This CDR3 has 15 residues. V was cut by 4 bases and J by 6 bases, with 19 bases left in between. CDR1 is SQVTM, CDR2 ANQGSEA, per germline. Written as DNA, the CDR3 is TGCAGCGTTGGGATGGCTAGCGAGACACGCAATGAGCAGTTCTTC. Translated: CSVGMASETRNEQFF.

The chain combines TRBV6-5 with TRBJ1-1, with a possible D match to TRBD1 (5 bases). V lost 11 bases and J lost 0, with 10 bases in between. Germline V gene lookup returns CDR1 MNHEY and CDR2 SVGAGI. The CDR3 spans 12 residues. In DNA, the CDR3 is TGTGCCTCACAGGCGCTGAACACTGAAGCTTTCTTT. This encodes CASQALNTEAFF.

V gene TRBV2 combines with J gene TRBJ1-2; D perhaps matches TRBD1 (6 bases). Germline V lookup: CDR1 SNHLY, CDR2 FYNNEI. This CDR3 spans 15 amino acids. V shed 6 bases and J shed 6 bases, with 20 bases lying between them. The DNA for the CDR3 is TGTGCCAGCAGGATACAGGGTGGGGGGATGGATGGCTACACCTTC. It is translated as CASRIQGGGMDGYTF.

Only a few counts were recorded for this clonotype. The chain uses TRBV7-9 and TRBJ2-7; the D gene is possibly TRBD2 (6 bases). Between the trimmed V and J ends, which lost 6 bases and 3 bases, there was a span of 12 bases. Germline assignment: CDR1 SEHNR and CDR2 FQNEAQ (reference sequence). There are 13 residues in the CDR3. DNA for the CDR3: TGTGCCAGCAGGGAGGGGAGTGACTACGAGCAGTACTTC. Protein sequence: CASREGSDYEQYF.